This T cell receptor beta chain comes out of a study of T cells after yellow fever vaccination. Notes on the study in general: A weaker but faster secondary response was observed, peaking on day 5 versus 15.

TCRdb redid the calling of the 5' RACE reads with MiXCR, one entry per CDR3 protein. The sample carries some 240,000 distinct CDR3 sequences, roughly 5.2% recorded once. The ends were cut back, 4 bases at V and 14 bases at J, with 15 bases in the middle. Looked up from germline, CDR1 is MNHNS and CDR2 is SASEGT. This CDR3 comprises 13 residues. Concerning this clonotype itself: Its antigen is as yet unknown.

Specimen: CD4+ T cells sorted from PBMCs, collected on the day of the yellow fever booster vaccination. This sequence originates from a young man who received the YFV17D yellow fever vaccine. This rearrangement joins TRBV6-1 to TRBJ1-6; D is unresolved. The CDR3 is CASSAPDPRALHF. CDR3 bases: TGTGCCAGCAGTGCCCCGGACCCGAGGGCCCTCCACTTT.